One TCR beta chain is described in this entry. The data stem from a study of blood T cell repertoires in COVID-19. Across the whole study: Donors in the United States, Italy and Spain gave samples during acute or convalescent COVID-19. From T cells, B-cell-depleted T cells, or PBMCs came the material, which was cDNA or gDNA.

In the authors' methods: Reference gene primer amplification gave estimated nucleated cell counts. The assay was immunoSEQ multiplex PCR, and TCRdb's table has in-frame clones only and misses some. V and J calls and clone size are those listed in that table; D and trimming were worked out from the DNA. The sample has fewer than 120,000 clones, less than 85% seen once. Trimming at V came to 2 bases and at J to 2 bases, leaving 0 bases not matched to a gene. CDR1 and CDR2 (germline): LGHDT, YNNKEL (reference sequence). This CDR3 has 14 residues. The chain employs TRBV3-1 (or the pseudogene TRBV3-2) and TRBJ2-7; 10 nucleotides match TRBD2. The specimen sequenced was peripheral blood. This receptor was obtained from a woman at least 80 years old with acute or convalescent COVID-19. CDR3 sequence: CASSQLAGAYEQYF. The CDR3 DNA sequence: TGTGCCAGCAGCCAACTAGCGGGAGCCTACGAGCAGTACTTC.